This T cell receptor beta chain appears in the sequencing data of a study of human T cells and chemical hapten exposure. This clonotype was detected ten times or more. CDR1 and CDR2 (germline): SQVTM, ANQGSEA. The CDR3 is made up of 12 amino acids. V was pared by 6 bases and J by 0 bases, with 3 bases between. Time point meaning: pre-sensitization, week 0. As to treatment: therapeutic diphenylcyclopropenone sensitization with weekly scalp DPC. Unique molecular identifiers were affixed to discrete cDNA molecules within the library. TCRdb processed the RACE reads anew with MiXCR; each CDR3 protein has one entry. The data contain 380,000 or so distinct CDR3 sequences, 4.5% to 7% of them singletons.

This receptor was obtained from a young woman with alopecia areata. Some clones in this sample may be carry-over from other donors' samples. The sequences come from whole blood, collected in connection with sensitization to the hapten diphenylcyclopropenone (DPC). This chain connects TRBV29-1 to TRBJ2-6; D is uncertain. For the CDR3, the DNA is TGCAGCGTCACCTCTGGGGCCAACGTCCTGACTTTC. As protein: CSVTSGANVLTF.